A single sample is the source of the 5 T cell receptor beta chains below, sequenced in a study of blood T cell repertoires in COVID-19. The method was immunoSEQ multiplex PCR; TCRdb's version includes in-frame clones alone and lacks a portion of them. Counted here are 120,000 to 150,000 clones, 70% to 90% occurring once; the ten biggest clones make up about 1.5%. Sequenced material: peripheral blood. These TCRs come from a woman between 55 and 75 years old with acute or convalescent COVID-19.

This chain links TRBV4-3 with TRBJ2-1; 8 bases match TRBD1. Germline CDR1 LGHNA, CDR2 YSLEER. CDR3 length: 15 residues. V was pared by 3 bases and J by 3 bases, with 4 bases of the junction left unmatched. CDR3 in amino acids: CASSHPGGGYNEQFF. The CDR3 DNA sequence: TGCGCCAGCAGCCACCCAGGGGGCGGCTACAATGAGCAGTTCTTC.

The chain links TRBV28 to TRBJ2-1; TRBD2 matches at 9 bases. This CDR3 spans 18 amino acids. CDR1 is MDHEN, CDR2 SYDVKM, per germline. After removal of 2 bases from V and 4 bases from J, the junction contained 12 bases not matched to a gene. The CDR3 sequence is CASSLKDGGGAWYNEQFF. In DNA form, the CDR3 reads TGTGCCAGCAGTTTAAAGGACGGCGGGGGGGCCTGGTACAATGAGCAGTTCTTC.

This chain joins TRBV6-2 or TRBV6-3 and TRBJ1-5; D ambiguous. The CDR3 contains 14 residues. The germline V and J ends were trimmed by 4 bases and 6 bases, with 13 bases remaining between them. Germline assignment: CDR1 MNHEY and CDR2 SVGEGT. The CDR3 DNA follows: TGTGCCAGCAGTTGGAAGGGCGGAGGTCAGCCCCAGCATTTT. Amino acid sequence: CASSWKGGGQPQHF.

This clone was recorded a few times. The chain joins TRBV18 to TRBJ1-3, with TRBD1 identical over 12 bases. Trimming cost V 2 bases and J 1 base; bases outside gene matches: 3. Germline V gene data show CDR1 as KGHSH and CDR2 as LQKENI. The CDR3 runs to 17 residues. DNA for the CDR3: TGTGCCAGCTCACCAGGGACAGGGGGCTTATCTGGAAACACCATATATTTT. Translation gives CASSPGTGGLSGNTIYF.

This rearrangement joins TRBV25-1 to TRBJ2-3; TRBD1 agrees at 8 bases. Trimming took 5 bases from V and 3 from J; bases not matched to a gene: 1. The CDR3 extends over 13 amino acids. Germline values: CDR1 MGHDK, CDR2 SYGVNS. The CDR3 nucleotides read TGTGCCAGCAGTAGGACAGGGACAGATACGCAGTATTTT. It is translated as CASSRTGTDTQYF.